This TCR beta chain comes out of a study of human T cells and chemical hapten exposure. Study-level information: It was small differences in pooled library volume that mainly caused per-sample TCR yields to vary.

TCRdb fed the 5' RACE reads into MiXCR, producing one record per CDR3 protein. Altogether tens of thousands of distinct CDR3 sequences are present, approximately 16% being singletons, with the ten largest covering 6.8%. This clonotype was observed a few times. The antigen remains unidentified. The authors' total RNA extraction used unfractionated whole blood. V was shortened by 0 bases and J by 3 bases, with 8 bases between the two germline ends. This CDR3 is 14 amino acids long. Germline values: CDR1 LNHNV, CDR2 YYDKDF (reference sequence). Broader study findings: Those TCRs sitting above 1 in 1000 frequency stayed the same with DPC sensitization.

This receptor was obtained from a female donor in good health. The chain recombines TRBV15 with TRBJ2-5; D gene uncertain. CDR3 bases: TGTGCCACCAGCAGAGATCTCCAGAAAGAGACCCAGTACTTC. Translating it yields CATSRDLQKETQYF.